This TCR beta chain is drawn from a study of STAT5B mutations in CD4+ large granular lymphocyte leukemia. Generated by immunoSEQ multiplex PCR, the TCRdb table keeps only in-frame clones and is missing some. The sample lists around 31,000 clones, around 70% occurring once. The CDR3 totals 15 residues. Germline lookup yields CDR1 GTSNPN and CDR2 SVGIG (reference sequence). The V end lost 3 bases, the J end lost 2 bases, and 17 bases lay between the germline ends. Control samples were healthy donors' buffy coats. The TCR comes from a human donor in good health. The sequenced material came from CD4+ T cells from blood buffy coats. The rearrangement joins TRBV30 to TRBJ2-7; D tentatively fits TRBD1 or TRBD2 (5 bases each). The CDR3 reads CAWSEPGPAAYEQYF. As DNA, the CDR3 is TGTGCCTGGAGCGAACCGGGACCCGCGGCCTACGAGCAGTACTTC.